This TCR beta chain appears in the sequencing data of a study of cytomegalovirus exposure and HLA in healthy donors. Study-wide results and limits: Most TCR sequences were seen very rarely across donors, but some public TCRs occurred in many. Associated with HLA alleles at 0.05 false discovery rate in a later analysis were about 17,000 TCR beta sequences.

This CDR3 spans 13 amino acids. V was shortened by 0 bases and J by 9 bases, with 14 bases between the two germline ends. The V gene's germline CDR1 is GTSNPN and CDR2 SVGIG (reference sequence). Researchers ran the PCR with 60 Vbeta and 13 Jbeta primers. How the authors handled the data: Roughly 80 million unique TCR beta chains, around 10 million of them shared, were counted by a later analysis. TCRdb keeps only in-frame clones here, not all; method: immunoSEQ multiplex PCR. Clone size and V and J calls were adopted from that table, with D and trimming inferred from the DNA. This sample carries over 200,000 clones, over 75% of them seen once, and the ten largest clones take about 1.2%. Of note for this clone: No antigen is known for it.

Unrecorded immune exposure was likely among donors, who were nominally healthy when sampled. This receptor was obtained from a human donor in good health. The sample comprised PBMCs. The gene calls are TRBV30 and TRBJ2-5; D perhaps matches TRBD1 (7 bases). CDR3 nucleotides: TGTGCCTGGAGTGTTAGGTCCAGGGGGGCCCAGTACTTC. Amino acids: CAWSVRSRGAQYF.